This TCR beta chain was found in a study of shared T cell receptors in the human thymus. Assay used: immunoSEQ multiplex PCR; TCRdb lists only in-frame clones, some missing. The sample has roughly 660,000 clones, approximately 87% seen once. Per the germline V gene, CDR1 is SQVTM and CDR2 is ANQGSEA. Trimming shortened V by 1 base and J by 5 bases, and 11 bases separated the two germline ends. The CDR3 is 13 residues long. These data were also filed under a second study, of human thymus T cells. Per that study: Thymic material originated from resections removed in the course of corrective heart surgery.

The chain links TRBV29-1 to TRBJ2-5; D not resolved. The sample consisted of thymocytes. The receptor comes from a boy under two years old with a congenital heart defect. DNA for the CDR3: TGCAGCGTTGAAGCTAACTTCGGGGAGACCCAGTACTTC. Protein sequence: CSVEANFGETQYF. The variable domain in full, with the rest retrieved from reference TRBV29-1 and TRBJ2-5, is SAVISQKPSRDICQRGTSLTIQCQVDSQVTMMFWYRQQPGQSLTLIATANQGSEATYESGFVIDKFPISRPNLTFSTLTVSNMSPEDSSIYLCSVEANFGETQYFGPGTRLLVL.